A single sample gave rise to the 12 T cell receptor beta chains below, sequenced in a study of memory CD4+ T cells and cytomegalovirus serostatus. Using immunoSEQ multiplex PCR, the repertoire was profiled, and TCRdb retains in-frame clones only, with some absent. The table records 85,000 to 100,000 clones, 80% of them present only once. Single viable CD3+CD4+CD8-CD45RO+ cells were sorted as the memory CD4+ T cells. What was sequenced was memory CD4+ T cells from blood. These receptors came from an adult in good health and CMV-seropositive.

The chain recombines TRBV4-1 with TRBJ1-5, with 8 bases matching TRBD1. The CDR3 consists of 17 residues. The J segment lost 2 bases and the V segment lost 0 bases, leaving 6 bases of the junction unmatched. CDR1 MGHRA and CDR2 YSYEKL come from the germline V gene. The chain's CDR3 is CASSQETSGQGNQPQHF. The CDR3 DNA sequence: TGCGCCAGCAGCCAAGAAACTTCGGGACAGGGCAATCAGCCCCAGCATTTT.

The chain uses TRBV28 and TRBJ2-1, with D tentatively TRBD1 (6 bases). Germline CDR1 reads MDHEN; CDR2 reads SYDVKM. The CDR3 spans 18 residues. Trimming shortened V by 4 bases and J by 0 bases, and 19 bases separated the two germline ends. In DNA, the CDR3 is TGTGCCAGCAGTTCCCTGTTGGACAGCCTGAGCTCCTACAATGAGCAGTTCTTC. Translated, it gives CASSSLLDSLSSYNEQFF.

V is TRBV7-9 and J is TRBJ2-3; possible D gene TRBD1, 5 bases. V gave up 2 bases and J gave up 4 bases, with 7 bases separating them. The CDR3 covers 13 residues. Germline V gene lookup returns CDR1 SEHNR and CDR2 FQNEAQ (reference sequence). The CDR3 DNA reads as TGTGCCAGCAGCTTACAGGGTCCAGATACGCAGTATTTT. Its translation is CASSLQGPDTQYF.

V usage is TRBV19 and J usage is TRBJ2-4; 7 bases align to TRBD1. Germline CDR1 LNHDA, CDR2 SQIVND (reference sequence). V lost 5 bases to trimming and J lost 0 bases; unmatched junction nucleotides: 7. The CDR3 extends over 16 amino acids. CDR3 amino acids: CASSPGTVLAKNIQYF. In DNA form, the CDR3 reads TGTGCCAGTAGTCCAGGGACAGTACTAGCCAAAAACATTCAGTACTTC.

This chain uses TRBV5-4 with TRBJ1-4, with a tentative D call TRBD1 (5 bases). V shed 1 base and J shed 4 bases, with 8 bases lying between them. The germline V gene has CDR1 SGHNT and CDR2 YYREEE (reference sequence). The CDR3 totals 14 residues. CDR3 in amino acids: CASSLPGLNEKLFF. In nucleotides, the CDR3 is TGTGCCAGCAGCTTGCCGGGACTTAATGAAAAACTGTTTTTT.

The rearrangement joins TRBV6-6 to TRBJ2-3, with D possibly matching TRBD1 (5 bases). The V end lost 4 bases, the J end lost 4 bases, and 12 bases lay between the germline ends. CDR1 and CDR2 from the germline V gene are MNHNY and SVGAGI (reference sequence). The CDR3 has 14 amino acids. In DNA form, the CDR3 reads TGTGCCAGCAGTTCCACGACAGACGCAGATACGCAGTATTTT. This translates into CASSSTTDADTQYF.

The V call is TRBV13, the J call TRBJ1-5; no clear D gene. The CDR3 covers 14 residues. Trimming took 8 bases from V and 0 from J, leaving 11 bases between them. Germline V lookup: CDR1 PRHDT, CDR2 FYEKMQ (reference sequence). CDR3 in DNA: TGTGCCAGCCGCAGGTTTGGTAGCAATCAGCCCCAGCATTTT. It specifies CASRRFGSNQPQHF. Using reference TRBV13 and TRBJ1-5 for the parts outside the CDR3, the full variable domain is AAGVIQSPRHLIKEKRETATLKCYPIPRHDTVYWYQQGPGQDPQFLISFYEKMQSDKGSIPDRFSAQQFSDYHSELNMSSLELGDSALYFCASRRFGSNQPQHFGDGTRLSIL.

The chain couples TRBV11-3 to TRBJ2-7; TRBD2 matches 7 bases. The CDR3 is 18 residues long. V was clipped by 5 bases and J by 1 base; unmatched bases: 17. The germline V gene has CDR1 SGHNT and CDR2 YENEEA. The chain's CDR3 is CASSVRAREGRGSYEQYF. The CDR3 nucleotides are TGTGCCAGCAGCGTCAGAGCGAGGGAGGGCCGAGGGTCCTACGAGCAGTACTTC. Together with reference TRBV11-3 and TRBJ2-7, the CDR3 gives the full variable domain: EAGVVQSPRYKIIEKKQPVAFWCNPISGHNTLYWYLQNLGQGPELLIRYENEEAVDDSQLPKDRFSAERLKGVDSTLKIQPAELGDSAVYLCASSVRAREGRGSYEQYFGPGTRLTVT.

The chain employs TRBV6-5 and TRBJ2-1; a weak D match, TRBD1 (6 bases). The V end lost 4 bases, the J end lost 8 bases, and 12 bases lay between the germline ends. Germline CDR1 is MNHEY and CDR2 is SVGAGI. The CDR3 covers 13 residues. CDR3 bases: TGTGCCAGCAGTTTGCCACAGGGACATGAGCAGTTCTTC. This sequence encodes CASSLPQGHEQFF.

The genes are TRBV6-4 and TRBJ1-1; TRBD1 matches 10 bases. Germline-derived CDR1 and CDR2 are MRHNA and SNTAGT. This CDR3 is 15 amino acids long. Germline trimming cut 6 bases from V and 5 bases from J; bases unmatched to any gene: 9. The DNA for the CDR3 is TGTGCCAGCAGCGATCGGACAGGGGGACGGACTGAAGCTTTCTTT. Translating it yields CASSDRTGGRTEAFF.

The chain couples TRBV5-1 to TRBJ1-1; a possible D gene is TRBD1 (5 bases). Germline loops: CDR1 SGHRS, CDR2 YFSETQ. The CDR3 has 13 residues. V gave up 3 bases and J gave up 1 base, with 7 bases separating them. The CDR3 loop is CASSSGQNTEAFF. CDR3 DNA sequence: TGCGCCAGCAGCTCCGGACAGAACACTGAAGCTTTCTTT. The variable domain in full, with the rest retrieved from reference TRBV5-1 and TRBJ1-1, is KAGVTQTPRYLIKTRGQQVTLSCSPISGHRSVSWYQQTPGQGLQFLFEYFSETQRNKGNFPGRFSGRQFSNSRSEMNVSTLELGDSALYLCASSSGQNTEAFFGQGTRLTVV.

The chain couples TRBV6-6 to TRBJ1-1; D is uncertain. The CDR3 covers 14 residues. V lost 2 bases and J lost 5, with 12 bases in between. Per the germline V gene, CDR1 is MNHNY and CDR2 is SVGAGI (reference sequence). CDR3 in DNA: TGTGCCAGCAGTTACAGGGAAGAGTGGACTGAAGCTTTCTTT. This codes for CASSYREEWTEAFF.